A single T cell receptor beta chain is shown here with its context. Its specificity is unknown. Researchers defined stable Graves' hyperthyroidism as no ophthalmopathy progression within 18 months. Those with hyperthyroidism were 18 to 65 years old, newly diagnosed, and ill for under 2 months. The CDR3 sequence is 16 residues long. Trimming shortened V by 0 bases and J by 0 bases, and 9 bases separated the two germline ends. The germline V gene has CDR1 SGHDN and CDR2 FVKESK. These data belong to a study of T cells in Graves' hyperthyroidism and ophthalmopathy. Study results and limitations: Most clonotypes that expanded in the thyroid above 0.001 also showed up in blood. Separating ophthalmopathy from stable hyperthyroidism was achieved by a 13 V-J model.

There were TCR beta CDR3 regions amplified from RNA transcripts. The HTBI primer set drove a first-round RT-PCR of the TCR CDR3. MiXCR was run by TCRdb on the multiplex PCR reads, yielding one entry per CDR3 protein. The sample lists about 200,000 distinct CDR3 sequences, 17% occurring once. The material sequenced was blood. This clonotype was sampled from a man aged 45 to 65 with Graves' hyperthyroidism. V and J are TRBV14 and TRBJ2-1; weak D call: TRBD2 (5 bases). CDR3 sequence reads: CASSQDRGSSYNEQFF. In DNA, the CDR3 is TGTGCCAGCAGCCAAGATAGAGGGAGCTCCTACAATGAGCAGTTCTTC. The full variable domain, with the rest looked up from reference TRBV14 and TRBJ2-1, is EAGVTQFPSHSVIEKGQTVTLRCDPISGHDNLYWYRRVMGKEIKFLLHFVKESKQDESGMPNNRFLAERTGGTYSTLKVQPAELEDSGVYFCASSQDRGSSYNEQFFGPGTRLTVL.